These T cell receptor beta chains were read from a single sample in a study of OX40 agonist ivuxolimab in advanced cancers. Produced via immunoSEQ multiplex PCR; TCRdb's table is partial and in-frame only. The sample holds 70,000 or so clones, approximately 91% seen once. The starting material was CD4+ or CD8+ T cells sorted from blood, obtained in a trial of the OX40 agonist ivuxolimab. The origin of the receptors is an adult with an advanced solid tumor such as melanoma, head and neck, liver or kidney cancer. Both conserved end residues are part of each CDR3. The order of the fields is J gene, CDR3 length, clone size, V gene, D gene, CDR3 DNA, CDR3 protein. D genes are given only for firm matches. Clone sizes are given selectively: once, few, many, or a class where the clone is expanded.

J gene: TRBJ1-2; CDR3 length: 16; clone size: -; V gene: TRBV5-4; D gene: TRBD1; CDR3 DNA: TGTGCCAGCAGCTTGATGAACAGGGAGGGACAGAATGGCTACACCTTC; CDR3 protein: CASSLMNREGQNGYTF
J gene: TRBJ2-7; CDR3 length: 15; clone size: once; V gene: TRBV18; D gene: -; CDR3 DNA: TGTGCCAGCTCACCATCCGGGACTTCAGCCTACGAGCAGTACTTC; CDR3 protein: CASSPSGTSAYEQYF
J gene: TRBJ2-7; CDR3 length: 15; clone size: -; V gene: TRBV11-2; D gene: -; CDR3 DNA: TGTGCCAGCAGCATCAACCGGGACACCTTCTACGAGCAGTACTTC; CDR3 protein: CASSINRDTFYEQYF
J gene: TRBJ1-1; CDR3 length: 12; clone size: -; V gene: TRBV19; D gene: -; CDR3 DNA: TGTGCCAGTAGTCCTACTAACACTGAAGCTTTCTTT; CDR3 protein: CASSPTNTEAFF
J gene: TRBJ2-7; CDR3 length: 15; clone size: -; V gene: TRBV19; D gene: TRBD1; CDR3 DNA: TGTGCCAGTAGTGCCGGGACAGGGAAACTCTACGAGCAGTACTTC; CDR3 protein: CASSAGTGKLYEQYF
J gene: TRBJ2-2; CDR3 length: 16; clone size: once; V gene: TRBV19; D gene: TRBD2; CDR3 DNA: TGTGCCAGTAGGGCATTAGCGGGCGCGAACACCGGGGAGCTGTTTTTT; CDR3 protein: CASRALAGANTGELFF
J gene: TRBJ1-5; CDR3 length: 15; clone size: -; V gene: TRBV10-3; D gene: -; CDR3 DNA: TGTGCCATCAGTGACGGGACACAGAACAATCAGCCCCAGCATTTT; CDR3 protein: CAISDGTQNNQPQHF
J gene: TRBJ2-7; CDR3 length: 15; clone size: once; V gene: TRBV27; D gene: -; CDR3 DNA: TGTGCCAGCAGTTTATATCTGGGGACCTCCTACGAGCAGTACTTC; CDR3 protein: CASSLYLGTSYEQYF
J gene: TRBJ2-2; CDR3 length: 17; clone size: -; V gene: TRBV19; D gene: TRBD2; CDR3 DNA: TGTGCCAGTAGTATAAGCGGGAGGGCTTTGAACACCGGGGAGCTGTTTTTT; CDR3 protein: CASSISGRALNTGELFF
J gene: TRBJ1-1; CDR3 length: 16; clone size: -; V gene: TRBV14; D gene: -; CDR3 DNA: TGTGCCAGCAGCCATCCTGGGGGGGTGGGGAACACTGAAGCTTTCTTT; CDR3 protein: CASSHPGGVGNTEAFF
J gene: TRBJ2-7; CDR3 length: 15; clone size: -; V gene: TRBV29-1; D gene: TRBD2; CDR3 DNA: TGCAGCGTTGAAGATCGGCTAGCGGGAGTCTACGAGCAGTACTTC; CDR3 protein: CSVEDRLAGVYEQYF
J gene: TRBJ2-2; CDR3 length: 16; clone size: -; V gene: TRBV18; D gene: TRBD1; CDR3 DNA: TGTGCCAGCTCACCACAAGGACAGGGGAACACCGGGGAGCTGTTTTTT; CDR3 protein: CASSPQGQGNTGELFF
J gene: TRBJ2-2; CDR3 length: 14; clone size: once; V gene: TRBV27; D gene: -; CDR3 DNA: TGTGCCAGCAGTCCCCCGTCTCGCACCGGGGAGCTGTTTTTT; CDR3 protein: CASSPPSRTGELFF